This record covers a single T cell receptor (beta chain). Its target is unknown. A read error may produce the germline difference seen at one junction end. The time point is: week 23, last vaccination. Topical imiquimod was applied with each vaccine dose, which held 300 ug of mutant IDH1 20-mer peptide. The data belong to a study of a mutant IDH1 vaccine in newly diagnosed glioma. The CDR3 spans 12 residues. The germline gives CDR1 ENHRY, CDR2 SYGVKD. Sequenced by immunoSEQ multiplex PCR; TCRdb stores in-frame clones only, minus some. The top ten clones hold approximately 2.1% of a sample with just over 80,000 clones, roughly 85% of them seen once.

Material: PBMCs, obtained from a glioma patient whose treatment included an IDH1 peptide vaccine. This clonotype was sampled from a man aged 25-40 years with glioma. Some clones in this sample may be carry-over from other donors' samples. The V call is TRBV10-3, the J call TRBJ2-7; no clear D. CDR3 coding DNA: TGTGCCATCAGTGACCCCTCGGCGATGTTTAGGTTC. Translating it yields CAISDPSAMFRF.